This T cell receptor (beta chain) was sequenced for a study of blood T cell repertoires in COVID-19. Study background: COVID-19 samples collected from the United States, Italy and Spain covered acute and convalescent phases. Sample material is recorded as cDNA or gDNA derived from T cells, B-cell-depleted T cells, or PBMCs.

Under the authors' procedure: Amplification of reference gene primers provided the estimated nucleated cell counts. Data came from immunoSEQ multiplex PCR; TCRdb stores just in-frame clones and leaves some out. V, J and clone size were drawn from that table, and D and trimming were deduced from the DNA. The repertoire holds about 270,000 clones, around 86% seen once, with 2.5% to 3% in the top ten. The source is an older woman with active or convalescent COVID-19. Material for sequencing was peripheral blood.

The CDR3 coding sequence is TGCGCCAGCAGTGAGGCGGGGACTTACGAGCAGTTCTTC. It specifies CASSEAGTYEQFF. The V and J genes are TRBV10-2 and TRBJ2-1; tentative D call: TRBD2 (6 bases). The V end was cut by 2 bases, the J end by 10 bases, with 12 bases between. The CDR3 consists of 13 residues. Germline values: CDR1 WSHSY, CDR2 SAAADI.